The clone carrying this T cell receptor (beta chain) showed up just once. The sample belongs to a study of blood T cell repertoires in COVID-19. Participant reports of clinical history set cohort assignment. Donors in Cohort 3 counted as recovered after two negative PCRs, clearance, or symptom resolution. Here immunoSEQ multiplex PCR was the method, and the copy in TCRdb shows in-frame clones only, minus some. Here the sample spans about 210,000 clones, 85% being singletons. The V end was cut by 0 bases, the J end by 1 base, with 9 bases between. CDR1 and CDR2 from the germline V gene are SGHAT and FQNNGV. This CDR3 has 15 amino acids.

The specimen sequenced was PBMCs or T cells enriched from blood (not recorded which). J is TRBJ1-2 and V is TRBV11-2; maybe TRBD1 (6 bases). The source of this sequence is a man aged 35 to 55 who had recovered from COVID-19. Here the CDR3 reads CASSLEGASNYGYTF. CDR3 nucleotides: TGTGCCAGCAGCTTAGAGGGGGCGAGTAACTATGGCTACACCTTC.